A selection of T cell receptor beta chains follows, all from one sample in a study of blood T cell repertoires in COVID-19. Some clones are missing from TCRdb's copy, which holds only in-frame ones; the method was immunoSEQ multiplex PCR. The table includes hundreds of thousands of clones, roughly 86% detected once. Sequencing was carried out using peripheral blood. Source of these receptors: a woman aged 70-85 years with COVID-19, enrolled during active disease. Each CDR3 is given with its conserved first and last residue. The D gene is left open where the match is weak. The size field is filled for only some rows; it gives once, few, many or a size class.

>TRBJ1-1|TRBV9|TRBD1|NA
TGTGCCAGCAGCCCCAGACAGGGAGCCACTGAAGCTTTCTTT
CASSPRQGATEAFF
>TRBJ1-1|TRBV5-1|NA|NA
TGCGCCAGCAATCTCGGGGGGTTGAACACTGAAGCTTTCTTT
CASNLGGLNTEAFF
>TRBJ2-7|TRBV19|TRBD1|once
TGTGCCAGTAGCCCTGACAGGGTGGGGGAGCAGTACTTC
CASSPDRVGEQYF
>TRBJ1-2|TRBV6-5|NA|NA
TGTGCCAGCAGCGTGGACAGTCTTTATGGCTACACCTTC
CASSVDSLYGYTF
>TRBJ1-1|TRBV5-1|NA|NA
TGCGCCAGCAAGTGGACAGCATCCACTGAAGCTTTCTTT
CASKWTASTEAFF
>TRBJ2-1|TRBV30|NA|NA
TGTGCCTGCAACGACTACTCCTCCGCAAGTGAGCAGTTCTTC
CACNDYSSASEQFF
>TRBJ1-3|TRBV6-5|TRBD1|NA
TGTGCCAGCAGTCCCCAGACAGGGGGAAACACCATATATTTT
CASSPQTGGNTIYF
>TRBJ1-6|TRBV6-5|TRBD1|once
TGTGCCAGCACTGACTCGACAGGGGTTAATTCACCCCTCCACTTT
CASTDSTGVNSPLHF
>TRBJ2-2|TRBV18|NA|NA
TGTGCCAGCTCCCCCGTTTACACCGACGGGACCGGGGAGCTGTTTTTT
CASSPVYTDGTGELFF
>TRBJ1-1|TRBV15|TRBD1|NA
TGTGCCACCAGCAGAGATTTAGGGGGCTGGGGCACTGAAGCTTTCTTT
CATSRDLGGWGTEAFF